This is a list of T cell receptor beta chains from one sample in a study of vaccination and CD4 T cells after COVID-19. Each CDR3 protein gets one entry after TCRdb re-called the PCR reads with MiXCR. The sample yields around 16,000 distinct CDR3 sequences, roughly two fifths seen once. Their specific antigens are unknown. Material for sequencing was CD4+ T cells from blood, cultured in vitro. These receptors originate from a human donor who had recovered from COVID-19. CDR3s leave out the opening cysteine and the closing phenylalanine or tryptophan. Fields, in order: D gene, V gene, CDR3 protein. The D gene is left open where the match is weak.

D gene: TRBD2; V gene: TRBV5-4; CDR3 protein: ASSLARGEPPETQY
D gene: TRBD1; V gene: TRBV2; CDR3 protein: ASNRQGNTEAF
D gene: TRBD1; V gene: TRBV20-1; CDR3 protein: SAREPGGGNQPQH
D gene: .; V gene: TRBV15; CDR3 protein: ATSPDLMNTEAF
D gene: .; V gene: TRBV20-1; CDR3 protein: SANRGQETQY
D gene: .; V gene: TRBV7-9; CDR3 protein: ASSLDGPDTQY
D gene: TRBD2; V gene: TRBV5-4; CDR3 protein: ASSRGLAGAGTGELF
D gene: .; V gene: TRBV20-1; CDR3 protein: SARNDRAVREKLF
D gene: .; V gene: TRBV6-1; CDR3 protein: ASSGEWGDYGYT
D gene: .; V gene: TRBV15; CDR3 protein: ATSRDPNWGDSHGYT
D gene: .; V gene: TRBV25-1; CDR3 protein: ASTELVGPGSLEQF
D gene: TRBD2; V gene: TRBV4-1; CDR3 protein: ASSQGQAGGLGLSTDTQY
D gene: .; V gene: TRBV20-1; CDR3 protein: SAGAQSHQPQH
D gene: TRBD1; V gene: TRBV5-1; CDR3 protein: ASSLNRGETQY
D gene: TRBD1; V gene: TRBV5-5; CDR3 protein: ASSPPGQGARVEKLF
D gene: .; V gene: TRBV7-3; CDR3 protein: ASSPPVAANNEQF
D gene: TRBD1; V gene: TRBV19; CDR3 protein: ASSSPPGQENYGYT
D gene: .; V gene: TRBV4-1; CDR3 protein: ASSQVDMGMSAGQPQH
D gene: TRBD2; V gene: TRBV10-2; CDR3 protein: ATRDRRPSGRVEQF
D gene: .; V gene: TRBV19; CDR3 protein: ASSIDTSGAQH
D gene: .; V gene: TRBV28; CDR3 protein: ASSLTGRRNQPQH
D gene: .; V gene: TRBV15; CDR3 protein: ATSRLSRDIYTDTQY
D gene: .; V gene: TRBV20-1; CDR3 protein: SARGREAEYSPLH
D gene: .; V gene: TRBV7-9; CDR3 protein: ASSWGRETQY
D gene: TRBD1; V gene: TRBV28; CDR3 protein: ASKNRGRDTEAF
D gene: TRBD1; V gene: TRBV6-1; CDR3 protein: ASRIKGASPYEQY
D gene: .; V gene: TRBV6-2/TRBV6-3; CDR3 protein: ASSYARLDTQY
D gene: TRBD1; V gene: TRBV5-5; CDR3 protein: ASSSDRGQPQH
D gene: .; V gene: TRBV20-1; CDR3 protein: SATLEVGEQF
D gene: .; V gene: TRBV5-4; CDR3 protein: ASSQDSYGYT
D gene: .; V gene: TRBV29-1; CDR3 protein: SVADPRNEKLF
D gene: .; V gene: TRBV6-2/TRBV6-3; CDR3 protein: ASGTRPQH
D gene: TRBD2; V gene: TRBV11-1; CDR3 protein: ASSQTGGLLSKNIQY
D gene: TRBD2; V gene: TRBV6-1; CDR3 protein: ASSGPRAGVTDTQY
D gene: .; V gene: TRBV5-6; CDR3 protein: ASSSRQGNQPQH
D gene: .; V gene: TRBV28; CDR3 protein: ATRGRTQVTYEQY
D gene: .; V gene: TRBV7-9; CDR3 protein: ASSLVPGPDTQY
D gene: TRBD2; V gene: TRBV2; CDR3 protein: ASRLGTSGYYEQY
D gene: TRBD2; V gene: TRBV30; CDR3 protein: AWAALAGMNEQF
D gene: .; V gene: TRBV20-1; CDR3 protein: SVGNEQF